This T cell receptor beta chain was identified in a study of regulatory T cells in long-lasting Graves disease. Study-wide points: Analysis covered peripheral blood alone, not thyroid tissue.

Arm-PCR of CDR3 regions and iRepertoire HTBI primers were the basis on which TCR beta libraries were built. In TCRdb, the multiplex PCR reads were re-called with MiXCR into one record per CDR3 protein. The repertoire holds 400,000 to 550,000 distinct CDR3 sequences, with about 15% as singletons. The germline V gene has CDR1 MNHEY and CDR2 SMNVEV (reference sequence). Deletions cut 1 base from V and 2 bases from J, with 12 bases between. The CDR3 runs to 15 residues. This clonotype was picked up many times. What it binds is not known. Time point in this sample: newly diagnosed GD, antithyroid drugs for less than 3 months. Generation of the TCR library employed RNA extracted from PBMCs. The same sample was also used in a study of T cells in Graves' hyperthyroidism and ophthalmopathy. That study reports: First-round RT-PCR with HTBI primers amplified the TCR CDR3 region. Prediction of ophthalmopathy progression came a median around 6 months pre-onset.

This specimen was peripheral blood mononuclear cells (PBMCs), taken at new diagnosis, from a patient treated with antithyroid drugs. The clonotype comes from a woman between 18 and 29 years old with Graves disease. The gene calls are TRBV27 and TRBJ2-7; D is perhaps TRBD2 (6 bases). The CDR3 spells CASSLFGGDAYEQYF. The CDR3 DNA reads as TGTGCCAGCAGTTTATTCGGCGGGGATGCCTACGAGCAGTACTTC.